The T cell receptor beta chain under discussion was sequenced for a study of regulatory T cells in long-lasting Graves disease. Time point: newly diagnosed GD, antithyroid drugs for less than 3 months. Following extraction of RNA from PBMCs, that RNA was used to make the TCR library. To make TCR beta libraries, researchers used iRepertoire HTBI primers and Arm-PCR of CDR3 regions. MiXCR was run by TCRdb on the multiplex PCR reads, yielding one entry per CDR3 protein. Among some 250,000 distinct CDR3 sequences, around 19% were seen once, and the ten largest hold approximately 20%. Findings and limits, study-wide: Sharing of public clonotypes was greater in persistent patients (around 3,000) than in new patients (roughly 970).

This clonotype was recorded at least ten times. The antigen remains unidentified. This sequence originates from a female donor with Graves disease. This material consisted of peripheral blood mononuclear cells (PBMCs), taken at new diagnosis, from a patient treated with antithyroid drugs.

Here the CDR3 reads CASIPAPEPNTEAFF. The CDR3 DNA is TGTGCCAGCATCCCGGCGCCCGAACCAAACACTGAAGCTTTCTTT. The V call is TRBV28, the J call TRBJ1-1; D gene uncertain. The CDR3 covers 15 residues. Germline loops: CDR1 MDHEN, CDR2 SYDVKM. Trimming left V 7 bases short and J 2 bases short, with 17 bases between.